The clone carrying this T cell receptor beta chain was seen many times. What it recognizes is unknown. Time point here: pre-sensitization, week 0. Described treatment: therapeutic diphenylcyclopropenone sensitization with weekly scalp DPC. Patients had alopecia, were aged 18 to 70, and were not pregnant. The length of the CDR3 is 16 residues. Germline V lookup: CDR1 SGHRS, CDR2 YFSETQ. After removal of 5 bases from V and 5 bases from J, the junction contained 13 bases not matched to a gene. These data come from a study of human T cells and chemical hapten exposure. Study results and limitations: Expanded TCRs formed significantly more large CDR3 similarity clusters than controls. With regard to DPC sensitization, TCRs above 1 in 1000 frequency did not change.

Per the study methods: Individual samples carried between roughly 23,224 and 750,000 TCRs, with 80,000 to 100,000 as the median. TCRdb called the RACE reads again in MiXCR, with one record for every CDR3 protein. TCRdb assigned the V and J calls; the authors' analysis was not used. Here the sample spans over 300,000 distinct CDR3 sequences, 4% to 6% being singletons. The chain is built from TRBV5-1 and TRBJ2-5; 9 nucleotides agree with TRBD2. The receptor was isolated from a woman in her forties or fifties with alopecia areata. Some clones in this sample may be carry-over from other donors' samples. The specimen comprised whole blood, sampled in connection with sensitization to the hapten diphenylcyclopropenone (DPC). CDR3 protein: CASRPASSGAVETQYF. Written as DNA, the CDR3 is TGCGCCAGCAGGCCCGCGTCTAGCGGGGCGGTGGAGACCCAGTACTTC.